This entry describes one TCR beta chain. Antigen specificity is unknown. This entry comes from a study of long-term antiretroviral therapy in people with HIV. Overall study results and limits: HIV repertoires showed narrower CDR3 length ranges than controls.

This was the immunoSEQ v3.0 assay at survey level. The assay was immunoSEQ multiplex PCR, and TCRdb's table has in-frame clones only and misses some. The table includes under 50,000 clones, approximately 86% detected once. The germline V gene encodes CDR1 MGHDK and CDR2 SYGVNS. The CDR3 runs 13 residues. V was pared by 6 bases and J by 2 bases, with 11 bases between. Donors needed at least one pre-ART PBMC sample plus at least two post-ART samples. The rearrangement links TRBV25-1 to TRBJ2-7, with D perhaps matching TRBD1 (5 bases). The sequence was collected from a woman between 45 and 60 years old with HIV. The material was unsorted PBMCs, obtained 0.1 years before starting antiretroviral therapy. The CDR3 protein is CASRETATYEQYF. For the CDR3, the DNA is TGTGCCAGCAGAGAGACAGCGACCTACGAGCAGTACTTC.